The T cell receptor beta chain under discussion was sequenced for a study of OX40 agonist ivuxolimab in advanced cancers. Trimming cost V 2 bases and J 3 bases, with 17 bases left between them. The CDR3 has 15 residues. CDR1 and CDR2 (germline): SQVTM, ANQGSEA. The data were produced by immunoSEQ multiplex PCR, yet TCRdb's version contains in-frame clones alone and is incomplete. In the table there are roughly 25,000 clones, 85% of which are singletons. The V and J genes are TRBV29-1 and TRBJ2-7; a possible D gene is TRBD2 (5 bases). The TCR comes from an adult with an advanced solid tumor such as melanoma, head and neck, liver or kidney cancer. Sample: CD4+ or CD8+ T cells sorted from blood, taken in a trial of the OX40 agonist ivuxolimab. The CDR3 protein is CSVETEEAVNYEQYF. The CDR3 DNA sequence: TGCAGCGTTGAAACAGAGGAGGCAGTCAACTACGAGCAGTACTTC.